The rows below give T cell receptor beta chains drawn from one sample of a study of tumor and adjacent non-tumor tissue in lung cancer. TCRdb itself ran the multiplex PCR reads through MiXCR, one entry per CDR3 protein. The sample holds roughly 74,000 distinct CDR3 sequences, 76% seen once. Material for sequencing was distant non-tumor lung tissue. These TCRs come from a man in his sixties or seventies with non-small cell lung cancer. The CDR3 runs from the conserved cysteine through the conserved F or W. D genes are given only for firm matches. The listing skips clone size in some rows; elsewhere it reads once, few, many or a size class.

>-|-|TRBV30|TRBJ2-5
CACSLDSKETQYF
TGTGCCTGCAGTTTGGACTCTAAAGAGACCCAGTACTTC
>-|-|TRBV20-1|TRBJ2-3
CSAGSILDTQYF
TGCAGTGCCGGGTCAATACTAGATACGCAGTATTTT
>-|-|TRBV5-5|TRBJ2-2
CASSLGTGQKKGEMFF
TGTGCCAGCAGCTTAGGAACAGGGCAGAAAAAAGGGGAGATGTTTTTT
>-|-|TRBV6-6|TRBJ2-7
CASSLPGLNYEEYF
TGTGCCAGCAGTCTCCCGGGACTCAACTACGAGGAGTACTTC
>-|-|TRBV29-1|TRBJ2-5
CSAKPYLQTGQETHYF
TGTAGCGCCAAGCCCTACCTCCAGACAGGTCAAGAGACTCACTACTTC
>-|-|TRBV11-3|TRBJ1-6
CSSRGSNSPLHF
TGTTCCAGCCGAGGAAGTAATTCACCCCTCCACTTT
>-|-|TRBV11-3|TRBJ1-1
CVSTFRDKSLNTEAFF
TGTGTCAGCACCTTCCGGGACAAAAGCCTGAACACTGAAGCTTTCTTT
>-|-|TRBV12-3/TRBV12-4|TRBJ2-5
CASSGLVLVVETQYF
TGTGCCAGCAGCGGGCTAGTGCTAGTGGTGGAGACCCAGTACTTC
>once|-|TRBV6-1|TRBJ2-2
CASSLRVAYTGELFF
TGTGCCAGTAGCTTACGGGTGGCGTACACCGGGGAGCTGTTTTTT
>many|TRBD2|TRBV11-2|TRBJ2-1
CATQPGLAGYNEQFF
TGTGCCACCCAGCCGGGGCTAGCGGGCTACAATGAGCAGTTCTTC
>-|-|TRBV6-1|TRBJ2-7
CASNPTWMSNEQYF
TGTGCCAGCAACCCGACGTGGATGTCCAACGAGCAGTACTTC
>-|-|TRBV29-1|TRBJ2-3
CSVDRLVGVTQYF
TGCAGCGTTGATCGTCTAGTGGGAGTCACGCAATATTTT
>-|-|TRBV4-2|TRBJ2-2
CASSQVSAGTNTEELFF
TGTGCCAGTAGCCAAGTTTCGGCGGGGACGAACACCGAGGAGCTGTTTTTT
>-|TRBD1|TRBV28|TRBJ1-2
CVSSLLSGTGGTCGYTF
TGTGTCAGCAGTTTATTATCGGGCACAGGGGGCACTTGTGGTTACACCTTC
>-|TRBD2|TRBV6-1|TRBJ2-1
CASSHPGGPGLLIYNEQFF
TGTGCCAGCAGTCATCCGGGAGGGCCGGGGTTGCTCATCTACAATGAGCAGTTCTTC
>-|-|TRBV6-2/TRBV6-3|TRBJ2-5
CASSEQSWGTQYF
TGTGCCAGCAGTGAACAGAGTTGGGGCACCCAGTACTTC
>-|TRBD1|TRBV6-1|TRBJ1-2
CASTARDRTGGGYTF
TGTGCCAGCACCGCCCGGGACAGGACTGGTGGTGGCTACACCTTC
>-|-|TRBV29-1|TRBJ2-3
CNVEEVVADTQYF
TGCAACGTTGAAGAAGTAGTAGCAGATACACAGTATTTT
>-|TRBD2|TRBV10-3|TRBJ2-7
CATIRGSGTYDQYF
TGTGCCACCATAAGGGGAAGCGGGACCTACGATCAGTACTTC
>-|-|TRBV4-1|TRBJ1-1
CASSTRGGTEAFF
TGCGCCAGCAGCACCCGGGGTGGGACTGAAGCTTTCTTT
>-|-|TRBV29-1|TRBJ2-3
CSLLPYVTGGDTDMQYF
TGCAGCCTACTCCCATATGTGACAGGCGGGGACACAGATATGCAGTATTTT
>once|-|TRBV20-1|TRBJ1-6
CSARNFRENSPLHF
TGCAGTGCTAGAAATTTTAGGGAGAATTCACCCCTCCACTTT
>many|-|TRBV6-6|TRBJ1-1
CASRDRSTEAFF
TGTGCCAGCAGGGACCGTAGCACTGAAGCTTTCTTT
>-|TRBD1|TRBV11-2|TRBJ2-1
CANNPGQGFSNEQFF
TGTGCCAACAACCCCGGACAGGGGTTCAGCAATGAGCAGTTCTTC
>-|-|TRBV29-1|TRBJ1-2
CSVEDSDAESPYGYTF
TGCAGCGTTGAAGACAGCGATGCTGAGAGTCCCTATGGATACACCTTC
>-|-|TRBV5-6|TRBJ2-6
CASSLDPSGANVLSF
TGTGCCAGCAGCTTAGATCCCTCTGGGGCCAACGTCCTGAGTTTC
>-|TRBD1|TRBV29-1|TRBJ2-1
CSSKTGTANNEQFF
TGCAGCTCTAAGACCGGGACAGCCAACAATGAGCAGTTCTTC
>-|-|TRBV28|TRBJ2-7
CASSLRAGLQEQYF
TGTGCCAGCAGTTTGAGGGCAGGGCTCCAGGAGCAGTACTTC
>-|-|TRBV12-3/TRBV12-4|TRBJ1-1
CASSPSTVQAFF
TGTGCCAGCAGCCCATCGACGGTACAAGCTTTCTTT
>once|-|TRBV12-3/TRBV12-4|TRBJ1-1
CARSKNSEAFF
TGTGCCCGTTCAAAGAACTCTGAAGCTTTCTTT
>-|-|TRBV21-1|TRBJ1-1
CASSQRDTGSEAFF
TGTGCCAGCAGCCAAAGGGACACCGGGTCCGAAGCTTTCTTT
>-|-|TRBV11-3|TRBJ1-1
CTSRPPANTEAFF
TGTACCAGCAGACCCCCGGCGAACACTGAGGCTTTCTTT
>many|TRBD2|TRBV28|TRBJ2-5
CASSFFGGLAGKETQYF
TGTGCCAGCAGTTTCTTTGGGGGACTAGCGGGAAAAGAGACCCAGTACTTC
>-|TRBD2|TRBV12-3/TRBV12-4|TRBJ2-2
CASSSSGVNTGELSF
TGTGCCAGCAGTTCTAGCGGGGTGAACACCGGGGAGCTGTCTTTT
>-|-|TRBV29-1|TRBJ2-6
CSVEAGAGSNVLTF
TGCAGCGTTGAGGCGGGTGCTGGGTCCAACGTCCTGACTTTC
>-|TRBD2|TRBV13|TRBJ2-7
CVSSPSKLAEQYF
TGTGTCAGCAGCCCATCAAAACTAGCGGAGCAGTACTTC
>-|TRBD1|TRBV29-1|TRBJ2-7
CSVDRAGPTYEHYF
TGCAGTGTTGACAGGGCTGGACCAACCTACGAGCATTACTTC
>-|TRBD1|TRBV11-3|TRBJ2-5
CASSQGQGSHVTQYF
TGTGCCAGCAGCCAAGGACAGGGTTCACACGTAACCCAGTACTTC
>-|-|TRBV6-5|TRBJ1-5
CANSGRFSNQPQHF
TGTGCCAACAGTGGCAGATTTAGCAATCAGCCCCAGCATTTT
>-|TRBD1|TRBV29-1|TRBJ2-3
CSLLPCVTGGDIDTQYF
TGCAGCTTACTTCCATGTGTGACAGGGGGGGACATAGATACGCAGTATTTT
>-|TRBD1|TRBV6-5|TRBJ1-2
CASSSAQGMRGYTF
TGTGCCAGCAGTAGTGCACAGGGGATGAGAGGCTACACCTTT
>-|-|TRBV13|TRBJ2-3
CTSEGGGTDTQYF
TGTACCAGCGAGGGCGGAGGCACGGATACGCAGTATTTT
>many|-|TRBV20-1|TRBJ2-1
CSASSYNEQFF
TGCAGTGCATCCTCCTACAATGAGCAGTTCTTC
>-|TRBD1|TRBV5-4|TRBJ1-2
CASSPRDRSDGYTF
TGTGCCAGCAGCCCGAGGGACAGGTCGGATGGCTACACCTTC
>-|-|TRBV5-1|TRBJ1-1
CASSLGPGGGAFF
TGCGCCAGCAGCTTGGGCCCAGGAGGGGGTGCTTTCTTT
>few|TRBD2|TRBV11-3|TRBJ2-1
CANSLGLLAGDRNERFF
TGTGCCAACAGCTTAGGCCTCTTAGCGGGAGATAGAAATGAGCGGTTCTTC
>-|-|TRBV11-3|TRBJ2-7
CYISSDVSYEQYF
TGTTACATCAGCTCCGACGTCTCCTACGAGCAGTACTTC
>-|TRBD1|TRBV11-3|TRBJ2-7
CASSTGVSCERYF
TGTGCCAGCAGCACAGGGGTTTCCTGCGAGCGGTACTTC
>-|TRBD1|TRBV28|TRBJ1-5
CASSLLGGDRVEPRHF
TGTGCCAGCAGTTTATTGGGGGGGGACAGGGTGGAGCCCCGGCATTTT
>-|-|TRBV6-1|TRBJ2-2
CASFGAPGGLLF
TGTGCCAGCTTTGGGGCGCCCGGGGGGCTGCTTTTT
>-|TRBD1|TRBV11-2|TRBJ2-2
CASSLMGTGVAGESFF
TGTGCCAGCAGTTTAATGGGCACAGGGGTTGCCGGGGAGTCGTTTTTT
>-|-|TRBV29-1|TRBJ2-1
CSAVRRDTNNEQFF
TGCAGCGCTGTTAGGAGGGACACAAACAATGAGCAGTTCTTC
>many|TRBD1|TRBV20-1|TRBJ1-2
CSGSDRGRNYGYTF
TGCAGTGGATCGGACAGGGGGCGAAACTATGGCTACACCTTC
>once|-|TRBV11-3|TRBJ1-1
CASSLDWALTSEAFF
TGTGCCAGCAGCTTAGACTGGGCTTTGACGTCTGAAGCTTTCTTT
>-|TRBD2|TRBV12-3/TRBV12-4|TRBJ2-5
CASIKSDHPTSGLPQETQYF
TGTGCCAGCATAAAAAGTGACCACCCTACTAGCGGGCTTCCCCAGGAGACCCAGTACTTC
>-|-|TRBV6-1|TRBJ2-5
CASRAAHGRETQYF
TGTGCCAGCAGAGCAGCTCACGGACGGGAGACCCAGTACTTC
>-|-|TRBV4-1|TRBJ1-1
CASSPGSTSDTETFF
TGCGCCAGCAGCCCGGGGAGCACTTCAGACACTGAAACTTTCTTT